These 28 T cell receptor beta chains came from one sample sequenced in a study of T-cell reconstitution after alpha-beta-depleted transplantation in children (dated by TCRdb to the mid-2010s). The method behind the library was PCR. TCRdb records Illumina HiSeq 2500 as the sequencer. TCR library preparation used molecular barcoding, with unique molecular identifiers applied to normalize quantification of the TCRbeta repertoire. The raw public data were reprocessed by TCRdb itself: fastp quality trimming at Q25, MiXCR clonotype calling, in-frame beta chains only. CDR3 protein duplicates are merged, each entry listing the most common genes and DNA. The sample contains under 850,000 distinct CDR3 sequences, approximately 14% of them found a single time. The ten largest make up approximately 0.8% of the sample. In light of the paper, this sample's treatment or condition label describes: allogeneic hematopoietic cell transplantation with graft depleted of TCRalphabeta T cells and CD19 B cells.

The sample in question was PBMCs, obtained before TCRalphabeta/CD19-depleted stem cell transplant. These receptors all come from a girl aged 2-10 years with congenital amegakaryocytic thrombocytopenia, due to receive a stem cell transplant.

This clonotype was recorded many times. The chain recombines TRBV14 with TRBJ2-1; D remains ambiguous. The ends were cut back, 4 bases at V and 7 bases at J, with 8 bases in the middle. The length of the CDR3 is 12 residues. The germline V gene encodes CDR1 SGHDN and CDR2 FVKESK. Here the CDR3 reads CASSPMRNEQFF. CDR3 sequence (DNA): TGTGCCAGCAGCCCCATGAGGAATGAGCAGTTCTTC. Complete variable domain (other parts from reference TRBV14 and TRBJ2-1): EAGVTQFPSHSVIEKGQTVTLRCDPISGHDNLYWYRRVMGKEIKFLLHFVKESKQDESGMPNNRFLAERTGGTYSTLKVQPAELEDSGVYFCASSPMRNEQFFGPGTRLTVL.

Of note for this clonotype: Germline and junction disagree at one end, which may indicate a read error. The V call is TRBV3-1, the J call TRBJ2-1; unclear D gene. Germline CDR1 reads LGHDT; CDR2 reads YNNKEL (reference sequence). This CDR3 spans 14 amino acids. The CDR3 sequence is CASNTRTRYNKQFF. CDR3 DNA: TGTGCCAGCAACACGCGAACTCGCTACAATAAGCAGTTCTTC.

This clonotype was detected only a few times. V usage is TRBV27 and J usage is TRBJ2-1; 12 nucleotides agree with TRBD2. This CDR3 is built from 16 residues. The V and J ends lost 3 bases and 9 bases, in that order; junction bases with no gene match: 9. CDR1 and CDR2 (germline): MNHEY, SMNVEV (reference sequence). The CDR3 sequence is CASSFLAGGFTIEQFF. The CDR3 region has the DNA TGTGCCAGCAGTTTCCTAGCGGGAGGGTTTACAATTGAGCAGTTCTTC.

A few counts support this clonotype. The chain is built from TRBV7-6 and TRBJ1-5; 11 nucleotides match TRBD1. With V trimmed by 5 bases and J by 4 bases, 10 bases remained unmatched. Germline loops: CDR1 SGHVS, CDR2 FNYEAQ. The CDR3 covers 17 residues. The DNA for the CDR3 is TGTGCCAGCAGCCCGACCTCCGGGACAGGGGGGAATCAGCCCCAGCATTTT. It encodes CASSPTSGTGGNQPQHF.

CDR3 in DNA: TGTGCCATGAGCCCCGGGCGGGGCACAGATACGCAGTATTTT. Translation gives CAMSPGRGTDTQYF. The chain is built from TRBV5-6 and TRBJ2-3; a possible D gene is TRBD2 (5 bases). CDR1 is SGHDT, CDR2 YYEEEE, per germline. Trimming took 9 bases from V and 1 from J, leaving 15 bases between them. The CDR3 contains 14 residues.

This clonotype was seen only a few times. This chain joins TRBV27 and TRBJ2-1; 8 bases agree with TRBD2. The CDR3 contains 14 residues. With 8 bases clipped from V and 8 bases from J, the junction kept 11 bases outside the gene matches. CDR1 and CDR2 from the germline V gene are MNHEY and SMNVEV (reference sequence). Here the CDR3 DNA reads TGTGCCAGCGCCCCCCGGGGGGGATGGGATGAGCAGTTCTTC. Translation: CASAPRGGWDEQFF.

This clonotype was found a few times. The V call is TRBV12-3 or TRBV12-4, the J call TRBJ2-1; 10 bases match TRBD2. This CDR3 is 18 amino acids long. The junction had 11 bases not matched to a gene; V was cut back by 2 bases and J by 4 bases. The chain's CDR3 is CASSLLPAGGGRYNEQFF. CDR3 nucleotides: TGTGCCAGCAGTTTACTTCCAGCGGGAGGGGGAAGGTACAATGAGCAGTTCTTC.

V gene TRBV6-9 combines with J gene TRBJ2-1; TRBD2 matches 13 bases. The CDR3 length is 23 residues. The J segment lost 0 bases and the V segment lost 2 bases, leaving 19 bases of the junction unmatched. Germline CDR1 reads MNHGY; CDR2 reads SVAAGI. CDR3 nucleotide sequence: TGTGCCAGCAGTTATAGCCAGGGGGCTACTAGCGGGAGGGCCCCCAGCTCCTACAATGAGCAGTTCTTC. Protein sequence: CASSYSQGATSGRAPSSYNEQFF.

This clonotype showed up just a few times. This chain uses TRBV3-1 with TRBJ2-3; weak D call: TRBD2 (6 bases). Trimming stripped 7 bases from V and 3 bases from J, with 11 bases between. CDR1 and CDR2 (germline): LGHDT, YNNKEL (reference sequence). The CDR3 loop spans 13 amino acids. CDR3 nucleotide sequence: TGTGCCAGCACCGTGGGACTTACAGATACGCAGTATTTT. It encodes CASTVGLTDTQYF.

This clonotype was observed a few times. The rearrangement uses TRBV6-1 and TRBJ1-1; 9 positions match TRBD1. The CDR3 has 15 residues. V lost 6 bases to trimming and J lost 4 bases; unmatched junction nucleotides: 9. Looked up from germline, CDR1 is MNHNS and CDR2 is SASEGT. This chain's CDR3 is CASRTLMGQGTEAFF. As DNA, the CDR3 is TGTGCCAGCAGAACCCTTATGGGACAGGGCACTGAAGCTTTCTTT.

The chain has TRBV5-1 and TRBJ2-1; either TRBD1 or TRBD2 may supply D (5 bases each). V was shortened by 2 bases and J by 2 bases, with 8 bases between the two germline ends. The germline gives CDR1 SGHRS, CDR2 YFSETQ. This CDR3 comprises 14 residues. DNA for the CDR3: TGCGCCAGCAGCTTTCAGGGACCCTACAATGAGCAGTTCTTC. Protein: CASSFQGPYNEQFF.

This clonotype was observed a few times. This chain joins TRBV7-9 and TRBJ1-1, with D perhaps matching TRBD1 (5 bases). Trimming took 5 bases from V and 5 from J, leaving 21 bases between them. CDR3 length: 16 amino acids. The germline CDR1 and CDR2 sequences are SEHNR and FQNEAQ (reference sequence). As DNA, the CDR3 is TGTGCCAGCAGCCCAAGAGGCGGGCTCTCAGGGACTGAAGCTTTCTTT. This codes for CASSPRGGLSGTEAFF.

This clonotype was detected a few times. The chain couples TRBV20-1 to TRBJ2-3; D possibly corresponds to TRBD2 (5 bases). V was clipped by 6 bases and J by 5 bases, with 18 bases between them. CDR3 length: 14 residues. The germline V gene has CDR1 DFQATT and CDR2 SNEGSKA (reference sequence). The CDR3 DNA reads as TGCAGTGCCAGGCCGGGGTTCGTTGGAGATACGCAGTATTTT. It yields the protein CSARPGFVGDTQYF.

The sample holds many counts of this clonotype. The chain combines TRBV10-3 with TRBJ2-7, with 7 bases identical to TRBD2. After removal of 11 bases from V and 6 bases from J, the junction contained 13 bases not matched to a gene. The CDR3 spans 13 residues. In germline, CDR1 is ENHRY, CDR2 SYGVKD. The CDR3 coding sequence is TGTGCCGGCGGGGGAGGCCCGATTGGCGAGCAGTACTTC. It is translated as CAGGGGPIGEQYF.

Comment on this clonotype: The CDR3 does not close with the conserved phenylalanine or tryptophan, likely indicating a read error. This chain joins TRBV20-1 and TRBJ2-7; TRBD1 matches at 7 bases. CDR1 is DFQATT, CDR2 SNEGSKA, per germline (reference sequence). Losses at the gene ends were 3 bases for V and 7 bases for J; bases not matched to a gene: 15. The CDR3 is made up of 15 amino acids. The CDR3 reads CSASPQGKIQGEQYY. CDR3 bases: TGCAGTGCTAGCCCCCAGGGGAAGATACAGGGGGAGCAGTACTAC.

This clonotype came up a few times. The CDR3 here is CASSMKLAGGPGELFF. DNA for the CDR3: TGTGCCAGTAGTATGAAGCTAGCGGGAGGCCCCGGGGAGCTGTTTTTT. The V gene is TRBV19, the J gene TRBJ2-2; TRBD2 aligns across 11 bases. The CDR3 is made up of 16 amino acids. From germline, CDR1 is LNHDA and CDR2 SQIVND (reference sequence). V lost 3 bases and J lost 6; bases outside the gene matches: 6.

This clonotype was seen only a few times. V and J are TRBV27 and TRBJ2-7; tentatively, D is TRBD1 (5 bases). The germline gives CDR1 MNHEY, CDR2 SMNVEV (reference sequence). Trimming shortened V by 2 bases and J by 6 bases, and 11 bases separated the two germline ends. The CDR3 is 13 residues long. The CDR3 loop reads CASSLRRQSEQYF. CDR3 nucleotides: TGTGCCAGCAGTTTACGTCGACAGTCCGAGCAGTACTTC.

This clonotype was picked up many times. V is TRBV29-1 and J is TRBJ2-5, with 9 positions matching TRBD2. V was clipped by 2 bases and J by 2 bases; unmatched bases: 3. CDR1 SQVTM and CDR2 ANQGSEA come from the germline V gene. This CDR3 is 14 amino acids long. The CDR3 DNA follows: TGCAGCGTTGAAATAGCGGGAGCTCAAGAGACCCAGTACTTC. It yields the protein CSVEIAGAQETQYF.

V gene TRBV20-1 combines with J gene TRBJ2-5; TRBD2 aligns across 8 bases. The V and J ends lost 1 base and 5 bases, in that order; junction bases with no gene match: 12. Germline loops: CDR1 DFQATT, CDR2 SNEGSKA (reference sequence). This CDR3 comprises 16 residues. CDR3 protein: CSARVPTSGKGETQYF. In DNA, the CDR3 is TGCAGTGCTAGAGTTCCCACTAGCGGTAAAGGGGAGACCCAGTACTTC.

This clonotype occurred a few times. This chain connects TRBV20-1 to TRBJ2-7; D uncertain. The CDR3 runs to 14 residues. In germline, CDR1 is DFQATT, CDR2 SNEGSKA (reference sequence). Deletions cut 0 bases from V and 6 bases from J, with 15 bases between. The CDR3 sequence: CSAREGGELGEQYF. The CDR3 region has the DNA TGCAGTGCTAGAGAGGGCGGCGAGTTGGGCGAGCAGTACTTC.

This clonotype has at least ten counts. The chain joins TRBV7-9 to TRBJ2-4; 7 bases are shared with TRBD2. CDR3 length equals 15 residues. Germline CDR1 is SEHNR and CDR2 is FQNEAQ (reference sequence). With 5 bases clipped from V and 5 bases from J, the junction kept 9 bases outside the gene matches. The CDR3 region has the DNA TGTGCCAGCAGCCCTGGGTCGCTAGCGGAAAACATTCAGTACTTC. Translating gives CASSPGSLAENIQYF.

This chain links TRBV12-3 or TRBV12-4 with TRBJ2-3; D not certain. V lost 6 bases, J lost 2 bases, and 12 bases lay in between. CDR3 length: 14 amino acids. CDR3 coding DNA: TGTGCCAGCAGCCGCATTGGCCCCACAGATACGCAGTATTTT. This gives the protein CASSRIGPTDTQYF.

This rearrangement joins TRBV18 to TRBJ2-3, with D uncertain. The CDR3 totals 12 residues. Germline loops: CDR1 KGHSH, CDR2 LQKENI. V lost 2 bases, J lost 6 bases, and 6 bases lay in between. The CDR3 bases are TGTGCCAGCTCACCAATGCAGGATACGCAGTATTTT. Protein sequence: CASSPMQDTQYF.

This clonotype was seen many times. V gene TRBV7-9 combines with J gene TRBJ1-1, with 7 bases identical to TRBD1. V lost 3 bases and J lost 4; bases outside the gene matches: 2. Germline loops: CDR1 SEHNR, CDR2 FQNEAQ (reference sequence). The CDR3 length is 13 residues. CDR3 residues: CASSFQGGTEAFF. CDR3 bases: TGTGCCAGCAGCTTTCAGGGGGGCACTGAAGCTTTCTTT.

This clonotype was seen many times. V is TRBV5-1 and J is TRBJ1-5, with D tentatively TRBD1 (5 bases). This CDR3 comprises 15 residues. In germline, CDR1 is SGHRS, CDR2 YFSETQ. Deletions cut 0 bases from V and 0 bases from J, with 7 bases between. The chain's CDR3 is CASSLAGNSNQPQHF. For the CDR3, the DNA is TGCGCCAGCAGCTTGGCAGGGAATAGCAATCAGCCCCAGCATTTT.

In this sample, this clonotype turned up a few times. The chain combines TRBV29-1 with TRBJ1-2; a possible D gene is TRBD1 (5 bases). This CDR3 spans 13 amino acids. The V and J ends lost 0 bases and 8 bases respectively, with 13 bases between them. Germline lookup yields CDR1 SQVTM and CDR2 ANQGSEA. CDR3 bases: TGCAGCGTTGAAGATCAAGAGCAGGGAGGCTACACCTTC. It encodes CSVEDQEQGGYTF. Supplemented by reference TRBV29-1 and TRBJ1-2, the full variable domain reads SAVISQKPSRDICQRGTSLTIQCQVDSQVTMMFWYRQQPGQSLTLIATANQGSEATYESGFVIDKFPISRPNLTFSTLTVSNMSPEDSSIYLCSVEDQEQGGYTFGSGTRLTVV.

In its sample, this clonotype was seen a few times. The chain has TRBV2 and TRBJ2-3; no reliable D call. Germline V CDR1 and CDR2: SNHLY, FYNNEI. Between the trimmed V and J ends, which lost 3 bases and 1 base, there was a span of 8 bases. This CDR3 is 14 amino acids long. CDR3 in amino acids: CASSDRFRTDTQYF. The CDR3 DNA sequence: TGTGCCAGCAGTGATCGGTTTCGCACAGATACGCAGTATTTT.

This clonotype was counted between two and nine times. The chain recombines TRBV12-3 or TRBV12-4 with TRBJ2-5; tentative D call: TRBD1 (6 bases). CDR3 length: 14 residues. The V end was cut by 6 bases, the J end by 2 bases, with 13 bases between. CDR3 sequence: CASSPLTGQETQYF. DNA for the CDR3: TGTGCCAGCAGCCCTCTGACAGGACAAGAGACCCAGTACTTC.